The 26 T cell receptor beta chains reported below all come from one sample, sequenced in a study of T cell changes during pregnancy in multiple sclerosis. Sequencing was performed with immunoSEQ multiplex PCR; in TCRdb, only in-frame clones are kept and a portion is missing. The sample lists 25,000 or so clones; 80% to 95% were seen once. The sample in question was CD8+ T cells from peripheral blood mononuclear cells, obtained before pregnancy. These receptors were collected from a female donor with multiple sclerosis, enrolled in a pregnancy study.

The CDR3 region is CSVEDLQGNEQYF. The CDR3 DNA reads TGCAGCGTTGAAGATCTACAGGGTAACGAGCAGTACTTC. V usage is TRBV29-1 and J usage is TRBJ2-7; D might be TRBD1 (6 bases). From germline, CDR1 is SQVTM and CDR2 ANQGSEA. V was cut by 0 bases and J by 5 bases, with 11 bases left in between. There are 13 residues in the CDR3.

The CDR3 here is CASSELVAVPLSNQPQHF. The CDR3 DNA follows: TGTGCCAGCAGTGAACTCGTGGCCGTGCCCCTTAGCAATCAGCCCCAGCATTTT. The chain uses TRBV2 and TRBJ1-5; no definite D call. V dropped 2 bases and J dropped 0 bases, with 17 bases sitting between them. CDR1 is SNHLY and CDR2 is FYNNEI in the germline V gene. The CDR3 runs 18 residues. The full variable domain, with the rest looked up from reference TRBV2 and TRBJ1-5, is EPEVTQTPSHQVTQMGQEVILRCVPISNHLYFYWYRQILGQKVEFLVSFYNNEISEKSEIFDDQFSVERPDGSNFTLKIRSTKLEDSAMYFCASSELVAVPLSNQPQHFGDGTRLSIL.

The CDR3 DNA follows: TGTGCCAGCAGCGAATCCCGGGACATGTACTACGAGCAGTACTTC. Its protein product is CASSESRDMYYEQYF. This chain uses TRBV7-9 with TRBJ2-7; tentative D call: TRBD1 (6 bases). Germline loops: CDR1 SEHNR, CDR2 FQNEAQ (reference sequence). The CDR3 runs 15 residues. V dropped 5 bases and J dropped 3 bases, with 17 bases sitting between them.

This clone was observed a few times. CDR3 loop: CASRPPVNTEAFF. The CDR3, as DNA: TGTGCCAGCAGGCCTCCAGTTAACACTGAAGCTTTCTTT. This rearrangement joins TRBV7-9 to TRBJ1-1; unclear D gene. In germline, CDR1 is SEHNR, CDR2 FQNEAQ (reference sequence). The CDR3 is made up of 13 amino acids. The V end lost 6 bases, the J end lost 2 bases, and 10 bases lay between the germline ends.

This sequence joins TRBV4-2 and TRBJ2-3, with TRBD2 matching 10 bases. J gave up 2 bases and V 4 bases, and 9 bases lay outside the gene matches. CDR1 and CDR2 (germline): LGHNA, YNFKEQ. This CDR3 spans 17 amino acids. The CDR3 loop is CASSPPRGLAFTDTQYF. The CDR3 region has the DNA TGTGCCAGCAGCCCGCCGAGGGGACTAGCGTTCACAGATACGCAGTATTTT.

The J gene is TRBJ2-4, the V gene TRBV27; D remains unclear. The CDR3 length is 13 residues. Looked up from germline, CDR1 is MNHEY and CDR2 is SMNVEV (reference sequence). Trimming cost V 0 bases and J 5 bases, with 5 bases left between them. CDR3 nucleotides: TGTGCCAGCAGTTTATCAGGAGAAAACATTCAGTACTTC. Translation gives CASSLSGENIQYF.

The chain couples TRBV5-1 to TRBJ2-7; D uncertain. From germline, CDR1 is SGHRS and CDR2 YFSETQ. V lost 2 bases and J lost 2, with 11 bases in between. The CDR3 is made up of 14 amino acids. The CDR3, as DNA: TGCGCCAGCAGCTTAGCAGGCTTGACCTACGAGCAGTACTTC. It codes for CASSLAGLTYEQYF.

Judged by abundance, this clone is medium-sized. The sample contains more than one DNA sequence encoding this CDR3. The rearrangement uses TRBV6-1 and TRBJ2-7; 9 bases line up with TRBD2. With V trimmed by 3 bases and J by 0 bases, 3 bases remained unmatched. From germline, CDR1 is MNHNS and CDR2 SASEGT. The CDR3 runs to 15 residues. The CDR3 here is CASSDLSGSSYEQYF. The CDR3 coding sequence is TGTGCCAGCAGTGACCTTAGCGGGAGCTCCTACGAGCAGTACTTC.

This clone was found once. The V gene is TRBV29-1, the J gene TRBJ2-2; TRBD2 aligns across 10 bases. The CDR3 extends over 19 amino acids. The V gene's germline CDR1 is SQVTM and CDR2 ANQGSEA. Trimming at V came to 0 bases and at J to 0 bases, leaving 10 bases not matched to a gene. Here the CDR3 reads CSVEDRLAAGGTNTGELFF. DNA of the CDR3: TGCAGCGTTGAAGATCGATTGGCAGCGGGAGGGACGAACACCGGGGAGCTGTTTTTT.

The chain recombines TRBV2 with TRBJ2-7; D not certain. V was clipped by 3 bases and J by 3 bases, with 9 bases between them. The CDR3 contains 13 residues. The germline CDR1 and CDR2 sequences are SNHLY and FYNNEI. The DNA of the CDR3 is TGTGCCAGCAGTGATAGTCCCCACTACGAGCAGTACTTC. Its protein product is CASSDSPHYEQYF.

This chain uses TRBV6-5 with TRBJ2-7; 9 bases fit TRBD2. V trimming: 2 bases; J trimming: 3 bases; junction bases outside the gene matches: 5. Per the germline V gene, CDR1 is MNHEY and CDR2 is SVGAGI. The CDR3 spans 15 residues. DNA for the CDR3: TGTGCCAGCAGTTACAATAGCGGGAGTTTCTACGAGCAGTACTTC. As protein: CASSYNSGSFYEQYF.

V usage is TRBV15 and J usage is TRBJ1-5; no definite D call. The germline gives CDR1 LNHNV, CDR2 YYDKDF (reference sequence). The CDR3 consists of 14 residues. The V and J ends lost 1 base and 7 bases respectively, with 11 bases between them. The CDR3 DNA follows: TGTGCCACCAGCAGAGCCGCGGGTAAGCAGCCCCAGCATTTT. It encodes CATSRAAGKQPQHF.

This chain connects TRBV7-9 to TRBJ2-5; 8 nucleotides align to TRBD2. Germline CDR1 and CDR2: SEHNR and FQNEAQ (reference sequence). The CDR3 contains 16 residues. J was trimmed by 5 bases and V by 6 bases; bases with no gene match: 14. CDR3 residues: CASSLLVSGSGETQYF. For the CDR3, the DNA is TGTGCCAGCAGTTTACTTGTCAGCGGGAGCGGGGAGACCCAGTACTTC.

The V and J genes are TRBV2 and TRBJ2-1, with D possibly TRBD2 on 6 matching bases. V lost 8 bases and J 6 bases, leaving 17 bases between the germline ends. The V gene's germline CDR1 is SNHLY and CDR2 FYNNEI. The CDR3 totals 14 residues. The CDR3 spells CASPWRGDPNEQFF. CDR3 in DNA: TGTGCCAGCCCTTGGCGGGGAGACCCCAATGAGCAGTTCTTC.

This CDR3 reads CASSLDGDSNQPQHF. In DNA form, the CDR3 reads TGCGCCAGCAGCTTGGACGGAGACAGCAATCAGCCCCAGCATTTT. The genes are TRBV5-1 and TRBJ1-5; D is unclear. Germline CDR1 SGHRS, CDR2 YFSETQ. V was cut by 0 bases and J by 1 base, with 8 bases left in between. This CDR3 is built from 15 residues.

The V call is TRBV7-9, the J call TRBJ2-3; 8 bases align to TRBD2. The V segment lost 5 bases and the J segment 2 bases; nucleotides outside the gene matches: 6. Germline lookup yields CDR1 SEHNR and CDR2 FQNEAQ (reference sequence). The CDR3 is made up of 15 amino acids. CDR3 loop: CASSGQTSATDTQYF. For the CDR3, the DNA is TGTGCCAGCAGCGGACAGACTAGCGCCACAGATACGCAGTATTTT. The full variable domain, rest sourced from reference TRBV7-9 and TRBJ2-3, is DTGVSQNPRHKITKRGQNVTFRCDPISEHNRLYWYRQTLGQGPEFLTYFQNEAQLEKSRLLSDRFSAERPKGSFSTLEIQRTEQGDSAMYLCASSGQTSATDTQYFGPGTRLTVL.

The CDR3 here is CASSQDPGRGAFF. The CDR3 DNA follows: TGTGCCAGCAGCCAAGATCCGGGCAGGGGGGCTTTCTTT. The V gene is TRBV4-2, the J gene TRBJ1-1; 7 nucleotides agree with TRBD1. The CDR3 runs 13 residues. J gave up 11 bases and V 0 bases, and 6 bases lay outside the gene matches. Germline V CDR1 and CDR2: LGHNA, YNFKEQ.

This chain links TRBV28 with TRBJ2-5, with 7 positions matching TRBD2. V dropped 2 bases and J dropped 1; count of bases not matched to a gene: 7. Germline lookup yields CDR1 MDHEN and CDR2 SYDVKM. The CDR3 contains 16 residues. CDR3 residues: CASSLGRVFFQETQYF. For the CDR3, the DNA is TGTGCCAGCAGTTTAGGGAGGGTTTTCTTCCAAGAGACCCAGTACTTC.

This sequence joins TRBV27 and TRBJ2-3, with 7 bases identical to TRBD2. The CDR3 is made up of 17 amino acids. Looked up from germline, CDR1 is MNHEY and CDR2 is SMNVEV (reference sequence). V gave up 6 bases and J gave up 6 bases; unmatched junction bases: 18. CDR3 loop: CASRARWREILLDTQYF. The CDR3 DNA reads TGTGCCAGCAGGGCCAGGTGGCGGGAGATCCTTCTGGATACGCAGTATTTT.

This sequence joins TRBV19 and TRBJ2-7; D gene uncertain. Germline V gene sequence: CDR1 LNHDA, CDR2 SQIVND (reference sequence). CDR3 length: 12 residues. Trimming removed 4 bases from V and 2 bases from J, with 6 bases in between. The CDR3 protein is CASSNQAYEQYF. CDR3 coding DNA: TGTGCCAGTAGTAATCAGGCCTACGAGCAGTACTTC.

The chain has TRBV4-3 and TRBJ2-5, with 10 positions matching TRBD1. This CDR3 has 15 amino acids. CDR1 and CDR2 (germline): LGHNA, YSLEER. Unmatched junction bases numbered 3, after V lost 1 base and J lost 4 bases. In nucleotides, the CDR3 is TGCGCCAGCAGCCAAGTGACAGGGGGCGGAGAGACCCAGTACTTC. This sequence encodes CASSQVTGGGETQYF.

V gene TRBV4-2 combines with J gene TRBJ2-5, with TRBD2 matching 7 bases. V shed 0 bases, J shed 4 bases, and the junction held 8 bases outside the gene matches. Germline loops: CDR1 LGHNA, CDR2 YNFKEQ. The CDR3 spans 16 residues. CDR3 in amino acids: CASSQERGAGSETQYF. CDR3 nucleotides: TGTGCCAGCAGCCAAGAGCGGGGAGCGGGATCAGAGACCCAGTACTTC.

The rearrangement links TRBV9 to TRBJ2-7, with D possibly TRBD2 on 6 matching bases. Germline values: CDR1 SGDLS, CDR2 YYNGEE. The CDR3 covers 14 residues. V lost 2 bases to trimming and J lost 3 bases, with 12 bases between them. CDR3: CASSVGGPNYEQYF. CDR3 coding DNA: TGTGCCAGCAGCGTGGGGGGACCGAACTACGAGCAGTACTTC. The full variable domain, with the rest looked up from reference TRBV9 and TRBJ2-7, is DSGVTQTPKHLITATGQRVTLRCSPRSGDLSVYWYQQSLDQGLQFLIQYYNGEERAKGNILERFSAQQFPDLHSELNLSSLELGDSALYFCASSVGGPNYEQYFGPGTRLTVT.

The rearrangement links TRBV7-9 to TRBJ1-1, with D perhaps TRBD1 (6 bases). This CDR3 has 19 amino acids. CDR1 is SEHNR and CDR2 is FQNEAQ in the germline V gene (reference sequence). V lost 3 bases and J lost 0, with 23 bases in between. The CDR3 DNA is TGTGCCAGCAGCTTCCCCCTTTCCCAAGACAGGCCCATGAACACTGAAGCTTTCTTT. It yields the protein CASSFPLSQDRPMNTEAFF.

J is TRBJ2-7 and V is TRBV11-2; 9 bases fit TRBD2. The CDR3 runs 15 residues. Looked up from germline, CDR1 is SGHAT and CDR2 is FQNNGV. Trimming took 2 bases from V and 4 from J; bases not matched to a gene: 6. The CDR3: CASSLLAGEYYEQYF. The CDR3 DNA reads as TGTGCCAGCAGCTTATTAGCGGGGGAATATTACGAGCAGTACTTC.

CDR3 DNA: TGTGCCAGTAGTATTGGGACTAGCGGAGGTGCCGATACGCAGTATTTT. Amino acids: CASSIGTSGGADTQYF. The chain has TRBV19 and TRBJ2-3; 11 bases are a match to TRBD2. Per the germline V gene, CDR1 is LNHDA and CDR2 is SQIVND (reference sequence). This CDR3 is built from 16 residues. V lost 3 bases, J lost 6 bases, and 8 bases stayed unmatched.